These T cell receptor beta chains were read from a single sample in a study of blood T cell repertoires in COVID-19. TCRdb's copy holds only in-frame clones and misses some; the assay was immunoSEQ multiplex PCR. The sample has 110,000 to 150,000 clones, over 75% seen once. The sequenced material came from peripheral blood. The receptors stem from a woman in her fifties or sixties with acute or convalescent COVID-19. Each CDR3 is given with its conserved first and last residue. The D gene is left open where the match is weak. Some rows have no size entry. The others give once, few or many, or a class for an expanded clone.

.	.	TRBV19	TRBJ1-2	CASSFRPGSGYTF	TGTGCCAGTAGTTTCCGACCGGGGTCTGGCTACACCTTC
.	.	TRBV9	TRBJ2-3	CASSVAAGASTDTQYF	TGTGCCAGCAGCGTAGCTGCGGGGGCGAGCACAGATACGCAGTATTTT
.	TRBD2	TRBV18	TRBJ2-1	CASSPPVRPGLGSYNEQFF	TGTGCCAGCTCACCACCGGTGCGACCGGGACTAGGGTCCTACAATGAGCAGTTCTTC
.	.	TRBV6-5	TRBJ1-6	CASSYDGGAGSPLHF	TGTGCCAGCAGTTACGATGGGGGCGCGGGTTCACCCCTCCACTTT
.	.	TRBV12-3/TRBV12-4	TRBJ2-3	CASRFQGPDTQYF	TGTGCCAGCAGGTTCCAGGGGCCAGATACGCAGTATTTT
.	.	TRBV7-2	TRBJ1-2	CASSLDREGYTF	TGTGCCAGCAGCTTAGACCGGGAAGGCTACACCTTC
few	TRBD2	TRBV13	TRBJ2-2	CASASGGPNTGELFF	TGTGCCAGTGCATCGGGGGGACCGAACACCGGGGAGCTGTTTTTT
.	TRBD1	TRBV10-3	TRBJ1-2	CAVGTGANYGYTF	TGTGCCGTCGGGACAGGTGCTAACTATGGCTACACCTTC
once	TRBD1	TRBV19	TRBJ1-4	CASGTGRGKLFF	TGTGCCAGTGGGACAGGGAGAGGAAAACTGTTTTTT
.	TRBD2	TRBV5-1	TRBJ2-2	CASSSSGGLTGELFF	TGCGCCAGCAGCTCTAGCGGGGGCCTCACCGGGGAGCTGTTTTTT